The 6 T cell receptor beta chains listed next were all sequenced from one sample in a study of T cells in Graves' hyperthyroidism and ophthalmopathy. Authors of the study amplified TCR beta CDR3 regions from RNA transcripts. TCR CDR3 underwent first-round RT-PCR with the HTBI primer set. TCRdb passed the multiplex PCR reads through MiXCR, listing each CDR3 protein once. The profile shows under 750,000 distinct CDR3 sequences, approximately 18% of them singletons. Material: blood. These receptors originate from a woman in her fifties or sixties with Graves' hyperthyroidism that later progressed to Graves' ophthalmopathy.

This chain connects TRBV12-3 or TRBV12-4 to TRBJ1-1; D call uncertain. The V gene lost 8 bases and the J gene lost 7 bases, with 11 bases spanning the gap. The CDR3 consists of 11 residues. The CDR3 is CASGSELEAFF. CDR3 coding DNA: TGTGCCAGCGGGTCAGAACTTGAAGCTTTCTTT.

The V gene is TRBV5-1, the J gene TRBJ2-3; 10 bases are shared with TRBD2. V was pared by 4 bases and J by 1 base, with 6 bases of the junction left unmatched. This CDR3 is 16 amino acids long. Germline V gene lookup returns CDR1 SGHRS and CDR2 YFSETQ. The CDR3 is CASSLQAGGGTDTQYF. As DNA, the CDR3 is TGCGCCAGCAGCCTACAAGCGGGAGGGGGCACAGATACGCAGTATTTT.

This clonotype was counted only a few times. The chain joins TRBV6-1 to TRBJ1-5; 7 nucleotides align to TRBD1. In germline, CDR1 is MNHNS, CDR2 SASEGT. V was clipped by 6 bases and J by 5 bases; unmatched bases: 7. The CDR3 runs 14 residues. As DNA, the CDR3 is TGTGCCAGCAGGCCGACAGGGTTCGATCAGCCCCAGCATTTT. Translated: CASRPTGFDQPQHF.

Details on this clonotype: Since a much larger clone is just one base distant, this may be a read error. The chain couples TRBV13 to TRBJ1-1; D possibly corresponds to TRBD1 (6 bases). Per germline, CDR1 PRHDT and CDR2 FYEKMQ (reference sequence). This CDR3 is built from 15 residues. The CDR3 sequence: CASSPPPRGDTEASF. As DNA, the CDR3 is TGTGCCAGCAGCCCCCCCCCCCGAGGGGACACTGAAGCTTCCTTT.

This clonotype came up many times. The gene calls are TRBV5-1 and TRBJ2-7; D is possibly TRBD1 (7 bases). With 4 bases removed from V and 0 bases from J, the gap between germline ends came to 11 bases. The V gene's germline CDR1 is SGHRS and CDR2 YFSETQ. CDR3 length: 14 residues. The CDR3 DNA follows: TGCGCCAGCAGCCCTCAGGGGGGCTCCTACGAGCAGTACTTC. This translates into CASSPQGGSYEQYF. Filled out from reference TRBV5-1 and TRBJ2-7, the complete variable domain reads KAGVTQTPRYLIKTRGQQVTLSCSPISGHRSVSWYQQTPGQGLQFLFEYFSETQRNKGNFPGRFSGRQFSNSRSEMNVSTLELGDSALYLCASSPQGGSYEQYFGPGTRLTVT.

The V call is TRBV5-1, the J call TRBJ2-2; D is ambiguous. Trimming stripped 4 bases from V and 3 bases from J, with 10 bases between. This CDR3 region has 14 residues. Per the germline V gene, CDR1 is SGHRS and CDR2 is YFSETQ. The CDR3 DNA sequence: TGCGCCAGCAGCGCAAACAGCTACACCGGGGAGCTGTTTTTT. Protein sequence: CASSANSYTGELFF.